The T cell receptor (beta chain) under discussion was sequenced for a study of CD8 T cells in ankylosing spondylitis. The CDR3 has 11 residues. The germline V and J ends were trimmed by 6 bases and 7 bases, with 10 bases remaining between them. Study-wide results and caveats: Significant enrichment of disease-linked clones was reported in matched ankylosing spondylitis synovial fluid.

Making the TCR beta libraries involved quantitative 5'-RACE with molecular barcodes. A single record per CDR3 protein comes from TCRdb applying MiXCR to the 5' RACE reads. The sample contains about 33,000 distinct CDR3 sequences, approximately 14% of which appear only once. This clonotype was found a few times. The antigen is undetermined. Sequencing was carried out using blood. This chain uses TRBV12-3 or TRBV12-4 with TRBJ2-7; the D gene is possibly TRBD1 (6 bases). This clonotype originated in a male donor with ankylosing spondylitis or in good health (not recorded which). CDR3 DNA sequence: TGTGCCAGCAGCCTCAGGGGTGAGCAGTACTTC. Its translation is CASSLRGEQYF.